A single sample is the source of the 4 T cell receptor beta chains below, sequenced in a study of Tregs in tolerant kidney transplant recipients. Measured with immunoSEQ multiplex PCR; TCRdb has only the in-frame clones, and not every one. Reported are nearly 15,000 clones; the ten largest clones contain less than 4%. The nonmyeloablative bone marrow transplants came from related graft donors, with transient mixed chimerism. The input for sequencing was CD4+ T cells from blood (PBMCs), taken 12 months after the transplant. The receptors were sampled from a human patient who received a combined kidney and bone marrow transplant. The graft donor may have given rise to some T cells.

On this clone: The read comes to an end 3 residues before the CDR3 does, leaving the germline J gene to fill in the end. The rearrangement joins TRBV10-3 to TRBJ2-1, with 10 bases aligning to TRBD2. Germline loops: CDR1 ENHRY, CDR2 SYGVKD. The CDR3 extends over 13 amino acids. Trimming took 6 bases from V and 5 from J; bases not matched to a gene: 1. Incomplete CDR3 DNA: TGTGCCATCAGAGGGACTAGCGACAATGAG. Translating it yields CAIRGTSDNE. The complete CDR3 sequence is CAIRGTSDNEQFF.

Details on this clone: The read ends 3 residues before the CDR3 terminus; that terminus is restored from the germline J gene. The chain uses TRBV20-1 and TRBJ2-5, with D unclear. V was clipped by 0 bases and J by 0 bases, with 11 bases between them. Germline V CDR1 and CDR2: DFQATT, SNEGSKA (reference sequence). The CDR3 has 15 amino acids. This CDR3 reads CSARDLQLYQETQYF. The sequenced part of the CDR3 DNA is TGCAGTGCTAGAGATCTACAGCTGTACCAAGAGACC.

Note on this clone: The DNA ends 3 residues before the CDR3 does, and the rest of the CDR3 is filled in from the germline J gene. J is TRBJ1-3 and V is TRBV4-1; 7 bases fit TRBD1. The V gene end was trimmed by 3 bases and the J gene end by 4 bases; junction bases not matched to a gene: 15. Germline V gene sequence: CDR1 MGHRA, CDR2 YSYEKL. The CDR3 length is 18 residues. The CDR3 DNA, read in part, is TGCGCCAGCAGCCAGTTCGCGCCGGCAACAGGGGTCGGAAACACC. It specifies CASSQFAPATGVGNT. The entire CDR3 reads CASSQFAPATGVGNTIYF.

The covered CDR3 bases are TGCAGCGTATCAGGGATGAACACTGAA. Translation gives CSVSGMNTE. The CDR3 as a whole reads CSVSGMNTEAFF. The chain couples TRBV29-1 to TRBJ1-1, with D possibly being TRBD1 (5 bases). The CDR3 goes on 3 residues after the read ends, and that part is filled in from the germline J gene. V lost 6 bases and J 0 bases, leaving 8 bases between the germline ends. Germline values: CDR1 SQVTM, CDR2 ANQGSEA. CDR3 length: 12 residues.